This entry lists 21 T cell receptor beta chains sequenced from one sample in a study of control samples from healthy donors and cancer patients. Clones were sequenced by immunoSEQ multiplex PCR, and TCRdb holds only the in-frame ones, with some missing. The sample includes around 100,000 clones, around 88% of them seen just once. Specimen: blood. The receptors originated from a man aged 25-40 years in good health.

The chain's CDR3 is CASSPGTEETQYF. In nucleotides, the CDR3 is TGTGCCAGCTCACCCGGGACAGAGGAGACCCAGTACTTC. V is TRBV18 and J is TRBJ2-5, with 7 bases lining up with TRBD1. CDR3 size: 13 residues. Germline assignment: CDR1 KGHSH and CDR2 LQKENI. V shed 3 bases and J 5 bases; nucleotides not matched to a gene: 3.

Worth noting for this clone: This CDR3 is also generated by other DNA sequences in the sample. The V gene is TRBV7-6, the J gene TRBJ1-1; D possibly corresponds to TRBD1 (5 bases). The V and J ends lost 4 bases and 5 bases respectively, with 8 bases between them. The CDR3 length is 12 residues. Germline CDR1 and CDR2: SGHVS and FNYEAQ. The CDR3 nucleotides are TGTGCCAGCAGCTCAGGGCGGACTGAAGCTTTCTTT. Its translation: CASSSGRTEAFF.

CDR3: CASSSRTGFYEQYV. CDR3 in DNA: TGTGCCAGCAGTAGCCGGACAGGGTTCTACGAGCAGTACGTC. The chain uses TRBV6-5 and TRBJ2-7, with 8 positions matching TRBD1. Germline lookup yields CDR1 MNHEY and CDR2 SVGAGI. V was pared by 5 bases and J by 3 bases, with 6 bases of the junction left unmatched. The length of the CDR3 is 14 residues.

The chain employs TRBV7-2 and TRBJ1-2; D is unresolved. V lost 5 bases, J lost 1 base, and 14 bases lay in between. The germline CDR1 and CDR2 sequences are SGHTA and FQGNSA. The CDR3 runs to 15 residues. CDR3 residues: CASSKQGRSNYGYTF. Here the CDR3 DNA reads TGTGCCAGCAGCAAACAAGGACGGAGTAACTATGGCTACACCTTC.

The rearrangement uses TRBV7-2 and TRBJ1-2, with TRBD1 as a possible D gene (5 bases). Germline V gene lookup returns CDR1 SGHTA and CDR2 FQGNSA. This CDR3 contains 15 residues. Trimming cost V 5 bases and J 6 bases, with 19 bases left between them. CDR3 region: CASSPEWDGKDGYTF. DNA for the CDR3: TGTGCCAGCAGCCCCGAATGGGACGGGAAAGATGGCTACACCTTC.

The chain combines TRBV18 with TRBJ2-1; D remains unclear. V lost 6 bases and J lost 3, with 9 bases in between. The CDR3 spans 13 residues. Germline CDR1 KGHSH, CDR2 LQKENI. This CDR3 reads CASSYGLYNEQFF. Here the CDR3 DNA reads TGTGCCAGCTCGTATGGGCTCTACAATGAGCAGTTCTTC.

This clone was observed once. This chain connects TRBV9 to TRBJ1-1; a possible D gene is TRBD1 (5 bases). Trimming left V 6 bases short and J 1 base short, with 19 bases between. This CDR3 is 16 amino acids long. The germline gives CDR1 SGDLS, CDR2 YYNGEE. CDR3 region: CASTRLGGTSNTEAFF. The CDR3 nucleotides read TGTGCCAGCACCAGACTCGGAGGGACCTCGAACACTGAAGCTTTCTTT.

DNA for the CDR3: TGTGCCAGTAGACCAACTAGCGGGAGGGGGATTCGGGACAATGAGCAGTTCTTC. This sequence encodes CASRPTSGRGIRDNEQFF. The chain uses TRBV19 and TRBJ2-1; 13 bases are a match to TRBD2. V gave up 6 bases and J gave up 5 bases; unmatched junction bases: 13. The CDR3 loop spans 18 amino acids. Germline lookup yields CDR1 LNHDA and CDR2 SQIVND (reference sequence).

The J gene is TRBJ2-1, the V gene TRBV6-4; D might be TRBD1 (6 bases). The CDR3 covers 15 residues. Trimming removed 2 bases at V and 2 bases at J, with 10 bases between. Germline V CDR1 and CDR2: MRHNA, SNTAGT. CDR3 loop: CASSDTDRAYNEQFF. CDR3 in DNA: TGTGCCAGCAGTGACACGGACAGAGCCTACAATGAGCAGTTCTTC.

The chain carries TRBV3-1 (or the pseudogene TRBV3-2) and TRBJ1-1, with D unclear. Germline-derived CDR1 and CDR2 are LGHDT and YNNKEL (reference sequence). The CDR3 has 16 residues. The ends were cut back, 1 base at V and 3 bases at J, with 15 bases in the middle. The CDR3 is CASSQARVNRDTEAFF. CDR3 nucleotide sequence: TGTGCCAGCAGCCAAGCCAGAGTAAACAGAGACACTGAAGCTTTCTTT.

The V and J genes are TRBV9 and TRBJ2-3; the D gene is possibly TRBD2 (7 bases). V was pared by 0 bases and J by 0 bases, with 20 bases between. The CDR3 length is 19 residues. CDR1 and CDR2 (germline): SGDLS, YYNGEE. CDR3 residues: CASSVAGLGGRGSTDTQYF. The CDR3, as DNA: TGTGCCAGCAGCGTAGCGGGACTGGGAGGGAGGGGGAGCACAGATACGCAGTATTTT.

The gene calls are TRBV6-2 or TRBV6-3 and TRBJ2-7; 8 nucleotides line up with TRBD2. J lost 0 bases, V lost 4 bases, and 5 bases had no gene match. Germline loops: CDR1 MNHEY, CDR2 SVGEGT. The CDR3 totals 15 residues. The chain's CDR3 is CASSSILADSYEQYF. CDR3 nucleotide sequence: TGTGCCAGCAGTTCCATACTAGCGGACTCCTACGAGCAGTACTTC.

The chain carries TRBV19 and TRBJ1-5; TRBD1 aligns across 7 bases. Germline CDR1 LNHDA, CDR2 SQIVND (reference sequence). The length of the CDR3 is 14 residues. Trimming at V came to 3 bases and at J to 4 bases, leaving 3 bases not matched to a gene. CDR3 in amino acids: CASSMRDRNQPQHF. The CDR3 DNA reads TGTGCCAGTAGTATGCGGGACAGAAATCAGCCCCAGCATTTT.

The gene calls are TRBV15 and TRBJ2-5; the D call may be TRBD1 or TRBD2 (6 bases each). CDR3 length: 16 residues. Trimming left V 0 bases short and J 7 bases short, with 18 bases between. CDR1 is LNHNV and CDR2 is YYDKDF in the germline V gene (reference sequence). The chain's CDR3 is CATSRDERSGAGTQYF. The CDR3 DNA sequence: TGTGCCACCAGCAGAGATGAGCGATCGGGGGCCGGGACCCAGTACTTC.

V and J are TRBV7-2 and TRBJ2-1; TRBD2 aligns across 7 bases. CDR1 SGHTA and CDR2 FQGNSA come from the germline V gene. With V trimmed by 5 bases and J by 0 bases, 10 bases remained unmatched. The CDR3 extends over 17 amino acids. The CDR3 sequence is CASSPFSGGGSYNEQFF. In DNA form, the CDR3 reads TGTGCCAGCAGCCCCTTTTCGGGGGGAGGCTCCTACAATGAGCAGTTCTTC.

The V gene is TRBV28, the J gene TRBJ1-5; D is possibly TRBD1 (5 bases). V lost 7 bases, J lost 3 bases, and 16 bases lay in between. Germline CDR1 MDHEN, CDR2 SYDVKM. The CDR3 is 15 amino acids. The CDR3 bases are TGTGCCAGCATCTCCCTTCAGGGCCTCAATCAGCCCCAGCATTTT. Translation: CASISLQGLNQPQHF. Using reference TRBV28 and TRBJ1-5 for the parts outside the CDR3, the full variable domain is DVKVTQSSRYLVKRTGEKVFLECVQDMDHENMFWYRQDPGLGLRLIYFSYDVKMKEKGDIPEGYSVSREKKERFSLILESASTNQTSMYLCASISLQGLNQPQHFGDGTRLSIL.

This clone appeared a single time. This sequence joins TRBV18 and TRBJ2-5; 10 bases match TRBD2. Germline V gene sequence: CDR1 KGHSH, CDR2 LQKENI. With V trimmed by 3 bases and J by 3 bases, 1 base remained unmatched. The CDR3 is 14 amino acids. Here the CDR3 reads CASSPLAGEETQYF. In DNA, the CDR3 is TGTGCCAGCTCACCTCTAGCGGGGGAAGAGACCCAGTACTTC.

This chain links TRBV6-5 with TRBJ2-1; 10 positions match TRBD2. Trimming cost V 8 bases and J 10 bases; bases outside gene matches: 11. Looked up from germline, CDR1 is MNHEY and CDR2 is SVGAGI. The CDR3 extends over 14 amino acids. The CDR3 DNA is TGTGCCAGCCGCCCTAGCGGGGGTCCCGGGGAGCAGTTCTTC. This codes for CASRPSGGPGEQFF.

The rearrangement uses TRBV30 and TRBJ1-1, with 8 bases matching TRBD1. Germline V gene lookup returns CDR1 GTSNPN and CDR2 SVGIG (reference sequence). V was pared by 3 bases and J by 4 bases, with 7 bases of the junction left unmatched. This CDR3 spans 14 amino acids. The CDR3 nucleotides are TGTGCCTGGAGGGCGGACAGGGAGGTCACTGAAGCTTTCTTT. It specifies CAWRADREVTEAFF. Supplemented by reference TRBV30 and TRBJ1-1, the full variable domain reads SQTIHQWPATLVQPVGSPLSLECTVEGTSNPNLYWYRQAAGRGLQLLFYSVGIGQISSEVPQNLSASRPQDRQFILSSKKLLLSDSGFYLCAWRADREVTEAFFGQGTRLTVV.

The V call is TRBV5-6, the J call TRBJ1-1; TRBD1 is a possible D gene (5 bases). The CDR3 totals 16 residues. The V gene's germline CDR1 is SGHDT and CDR2 YYEEEE. With 6 bases removed from V and 2 bases from J, the gap between germline ends came to 20 bases. DNA of the CDR3: TGTGCCAGCATCTCATTCTGGGGCGTAAAAAACACTGAAGCTTTCTTT. Translated, it gives CASISFWGVKNTEAFF.

The V and J genes are TRBV5-1 and TRBJ2-7; D call uncertain. The V and J ends lost 1 base and 2 bases respectively, with 7 bases between them. The CDR3 length is 13 residues. Germline CDR1 SGHRS, CDR2 YFSETQ. This CDR3 is CASSLRVAYEQYF. In nucleotides, the CDR3 is TGCGCCAGCAGCTTGAGGGTAGCCTACGAGCAGTACTTC.